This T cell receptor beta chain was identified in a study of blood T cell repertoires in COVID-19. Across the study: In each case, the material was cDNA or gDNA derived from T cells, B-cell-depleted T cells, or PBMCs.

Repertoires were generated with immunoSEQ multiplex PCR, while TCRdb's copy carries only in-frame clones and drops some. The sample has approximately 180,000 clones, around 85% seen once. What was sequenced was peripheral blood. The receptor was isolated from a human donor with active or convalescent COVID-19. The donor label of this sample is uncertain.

The CDR3 nucleotides are TGTGCCAGCAGCTACGGGACAGGAGACTACGAGCAGTACTTC. Its translation: CASSYGTGDYEQYF. The chain employs TRBV28 and TRBJ2-7, with 8 bases that match TRBD1. Germline V gene data show CDR1 as MDHEN and CDR2 as SYDVKM. With 6 bases clipped from V and 3 bases from J, the junction kept 7 bases outside the gene matches. This CDR3 is built from 14 residues.